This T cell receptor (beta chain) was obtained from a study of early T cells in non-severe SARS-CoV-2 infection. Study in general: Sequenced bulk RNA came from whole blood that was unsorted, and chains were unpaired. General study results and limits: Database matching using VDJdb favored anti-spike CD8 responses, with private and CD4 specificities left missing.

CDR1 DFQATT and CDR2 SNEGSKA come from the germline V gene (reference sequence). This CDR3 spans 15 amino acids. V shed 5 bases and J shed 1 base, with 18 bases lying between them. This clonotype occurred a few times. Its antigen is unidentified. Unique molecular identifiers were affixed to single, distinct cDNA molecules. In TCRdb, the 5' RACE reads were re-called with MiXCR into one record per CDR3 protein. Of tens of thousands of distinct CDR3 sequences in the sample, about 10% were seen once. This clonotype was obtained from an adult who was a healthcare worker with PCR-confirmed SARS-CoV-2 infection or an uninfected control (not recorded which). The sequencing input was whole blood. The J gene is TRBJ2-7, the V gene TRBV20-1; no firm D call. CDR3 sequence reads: CSALFQPSRSYEQYF. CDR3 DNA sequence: TGCAGTGCTTTATTCCAGCCTTCCAGGTCCTACGAGCAGTACTTC.